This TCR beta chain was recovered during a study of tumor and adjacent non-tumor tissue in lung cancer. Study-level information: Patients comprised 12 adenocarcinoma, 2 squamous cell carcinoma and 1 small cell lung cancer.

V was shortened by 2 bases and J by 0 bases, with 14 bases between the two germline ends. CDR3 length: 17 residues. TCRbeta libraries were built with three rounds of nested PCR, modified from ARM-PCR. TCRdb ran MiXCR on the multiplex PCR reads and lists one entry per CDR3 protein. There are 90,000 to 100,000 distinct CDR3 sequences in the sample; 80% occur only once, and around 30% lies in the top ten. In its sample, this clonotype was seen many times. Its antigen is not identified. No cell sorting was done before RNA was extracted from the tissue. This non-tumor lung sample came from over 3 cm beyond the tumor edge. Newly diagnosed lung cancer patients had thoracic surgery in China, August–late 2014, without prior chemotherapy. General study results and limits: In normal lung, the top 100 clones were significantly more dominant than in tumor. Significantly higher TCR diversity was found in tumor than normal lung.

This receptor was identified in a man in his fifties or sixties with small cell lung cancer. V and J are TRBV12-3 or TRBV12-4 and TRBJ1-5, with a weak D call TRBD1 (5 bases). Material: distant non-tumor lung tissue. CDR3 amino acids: CASSLNRGPYSNQPQHF. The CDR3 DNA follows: TGTGCCAGCAGTTTAAACCGGGGACCCTATAGCAATCAGCCCCAGCATTTT.